One sample yielded the 28 T cell receptor beta chains listed below, sequenced in a study of Ad26.COV2.S vaccination and SARS-CoV-2 variants. Treatment denoted: some 20 received Ad26.COV2.S at low or high dose, single or two shots; several received placebo; per-sample allocation not given. Sampling took place 63 days after the first vaccine or placebo injection. Clones were sequenced by immunoSEQ multiplex PCR, and TCRdb holds only the in-frame ones, with some missing. Among roughly 300,000 clones listed, less than 90% were seen once. Material: peripheral blood, obtained in a trial of Ad26.COV2.S vaccine versus placebo. The receptors stem from a person between 18 and 60 years old who received the Ad26.COV2.S COVID-19 vaccine or a placebo.

V is TRBV7-2 and J is TRBJ2-7; 8 bases line up with TRBD2. V was pared by 7 bases and J by 4 bases, with 9 bases of the junction left unmatched. The CDR3 is 14 amino acids. Germline V lookup: CDR1 SGHTA, CDR2 FQGNSA. CDR3 DNA sequence: TGTGCCAGCACCCCCCGGGGGGGAGCATACGAGCAGTACTTC. This codes for CASTPRGGAYEQYF. The full variable domain, rest sourced from reference TRBV7-2 and TRBJ2-7, is GAGVSQSPSNKVTEKGKDVELRCDPISGHTALYWYRQSLGQGLEFLIYFQGNSAPDKSGLPSDRFSAERTGGSVSTLTIQRTQQEDSAVYLCASTPRGGAYEQYFGPGTRLTVT.

The rearrangement links TRBV28 to TRBJ2-3; possibly TRBD2 for D (6 bases). Germline lookup yields CDR1 MDHEN and CDR2 SYDVKM. This CDR3 spans 15 amino acids. Trimming left V 4 bases short and J 1 base short, with 12 bases between. Written as DNA, the CDR3 is TGTGCCAGCAGTTCTGTGGGGGAGGGCACAGATACGCAGTATTTT. This codes for CASSSVGEGTDTQYF. Based on the CDR3 plus reference TRBV28 and TRBJ2-3, the full variable domain is DVKVTQSSRYLVKRTGEKVFLECVQDMDHENMFWYRQDPGLGLRLIYFSYDVKMKEKGDIPEGYSVSREKKERFSLILESASTNQTSMYLCASSSVGEGTDTQYFGPGTRLTVL.

The chain is built from TRBV4-1 and TRBJ2-1, with TRBD2 matching 13 bases. V lost 0 bases to trimming and J lost 6 bases; unmatched junction nucleotides: 2. Germline CDR1 reads MGHRA; CDR2 reads YSYEKL. CDR3 size: 16 residues. The CDR3 loop reads CASSQERTSGSNEQFF. The CDR3 nucleotides read TGCGCCAGCAGCCAAGAGAGGACTAGCGGGAGCAATGAGCAGTTCTTC.

The chain is built from TRBV5-4 and TRBJ2-7, with TRBD2 as a possible D gene (7 bases). Looked up from germline, CDR1 is SGHNT and CDR2 is YYREEE (reference sequence). V was shortened by 4 bases and J by 0 bases, with 11 bases between the two germline ends. This CDR3 is 14 amino acids long. CDR3 nucleotide sequence: TGTGCCAGCAGCCCGAGGGGGGGCTCCTACGAGCAGTACTTC. Translation gives CASSPRGGSYEQYF.

Details on this clone: Other DNA sequences in this specimen translate into the identical CDR3. The chain uses TRBV27 and TRBJ2-3; unclear D gene. The CDR3 runs to 14 residues. V gave up 0 bases and J gave up 2 bases, with 6 bases separating them. The germline CDR1 and CDR2 sequences are MNHEY and SMNVEV (reference sequence). The CDR3 nucleotides read TGTGCCAGCAGTTTATCGAGTTCCACAGATACGCAGTATTTT. This codes for CASSLSSSTDTQYF.

The V and J genes are TRBV2 and TRBJ2-3, with D uncertain. Germline lookup yields CDR1 SNHLY and CDR2 FYNNEI. The CDR3 totals 18 residues. The V end was cut by 4 bases, the J end by 3 bases, with 23 bases between. Written as DNA, the CDR3 is TGTGCCAGCAGTGGTCTTGCAATTGGAATCCTCGGGACAGATACGCAGTATTTT. It translates to CASSGLAIGILGTDTQYF. Variable domain in full (rest from reference TRBV2 and TRBJ2-3): EPEVTQTPSHQVTQMGQEVILRCVPISNHLYFYWYRQILGQKVEFLVSFYNNEISEKSEIFDDQFSVERPDGSNFTLKIRSTKLEDSAMYFCASSGLAIGILGTDTQYFGPGTRLTVL.

The V call is TRBV7-6, the J call TRBJ1-1; no clear D. Germline CDR1 reads SGHVS; CDR2 reads FNYEAQ. The CDR3 runs 16 residues. The V and J ends lost 3 bases and 3 bases respectively, with 17 bases between them. The DNA of the CDR3 is TGTGCCAGCAGCTTGTCCGCGGCCCTATTGGACACTGAAGCTTTCTTT. It codes for CASSLSAALLDTEAFF.

The chain links TRBV5-4 to TRBJ2-5; D may be TRBD1 (5 bases). V was cut by 0 bases and J by 2 bases, with 11 bases left in between. Germline V gene lookup returns CDR1 SGHNT and CDR2 YYREEE (reference sequence). The CDR3 spans 15 residues. The CDR3 loop is CASSLGAGLQETQYF. DNA of the CDR3: TGTGCCAGCAGCTTGGGTGCAGGGCTTCAAGAGACCCAGTACTTC.

The rearrangement uses TRBV29-1 and TRBJ2-2, with 9 bases fitting TRBD2. There are 13 residues in the CDR3. The J segment lost 6 bases and the V segment lost 8 bases, leaving 7 bases of the junction unmatched. From germline, CDR1 is SQVTM and CDR2 ANQGSEA. The CDR3 region is CSWRGGRAGELFF. CDR3 coding DNA: TGCAGCTGGCGGGGGGGCAGGGCCGGGGAGCTGTTTTTT.

This chain connects TRBV14 to TRBJ2-7; D is uncertain. The CDR3 runs to 16 residues. V was shortened by 0 bases and J by 3 bases, with 15 bases between the two germline ends. The germline V gene has CDR1 SGHDN and CDR2 FVKESK. For the CDR3, the DNA is TGTGCCAGCAGCCAAGATCTTACGGGTTCGATCTACGAGCAGTACTTC. Encoded protein: CASSQDLTGSIYEQYF.

J is TRBJ2-4 and V is TRBV20-1; 10 bases map to TRBD2. The germline V gene encodes CDR1 DFQATT and CDR2 SNEGSKA (reference sequence). The CDR3 is 11 residues long. The ends lost 6 bases at V and 9 bases at J; junction bases unmatched: 2. CDR3 sequence (DNA): TGCAGTGCCAGGACTAGCGGCATTCAGTACTTC. Protein: CSARTSGIQYF.

V is TRBV5-4 and J is TRBJ2-7; D remains unclear. This CDR3 has 15 residues. Germline CDR1 is SGHNT and CDR2 is YYREEE (reference sequence). V was trimmed by 4 bases and J by 3 bases, leaving 17 bases between them. This chain's CDR3 is CASSPQKATGYEQYF. The DNA for the CDR3 is TGTGCCAGCAGCCCCCAGAAAGCGACTGGCTACGAGCAGTACTTC.

The chain combines TRBV10-2 with TRBJ2-7; 11 bases fit TRBD2. The ends lost 7 bases at V and 4 bases at J; junction bases unmatched: 12. Germline CDR1 is WSHSY and CDR2 is SAAADI. This CDR3 region has 16 residues. CDR3 region: CASTDRGLAGLYEQYF. For the CDR3, the DNA is TGCGCCAGCACCGATAGAGGACTAGCGGGCTTATACGAGCAGTACTTC.

CDR3 sequence reads: CASSLTGGLFDEQYF. In DNA form, the CDR3 reads TGTGCCAGCAGCTTAACCGGGGGCCTTTTCGACGAGCAGTACTTC. The V gene is TRBV11-2, the J gene TRBJ2-7; D is perhaps TRBD1 or TRBD2 (6 bases each). This CDR3 spans 15 amino acids. V lost 2 bases to trimming and J lost 5 bases, with 16 bases between them. Per the germline V gene, CDR1 is SGHAT and CDR2 is FQNNGV.

V and J are TRBV20-1 and TRBJ1-2; perhaps TRBD1 as D (5 bases). The CDR3 sequence is 12 residues long. Germline CDR1 DFQATT, CDR2 SNEGSKA (reference sequence). V was pared by 3 bases and J by 5 bases, with 10 bases between. The CDR3 DNA follows: TGCAGTGCTAGTGGGGCTCGGTATGGCTACACCTTC. Protein: CSASGARYGYTF.

This rearrangement joins TRBV2 to TRBJ1-3; D gene ambiguous. The CDR3 covers 11 residues. Trimming left V 5 bases short and J 4 bases short, with 3 bases between. The germline V gene has CDR1 SNHLY and CDR2 FYNNEI. Written as DNA, the CDR3 is TGTGCCAGCAGTCCAGGAAACACCATATATTTT. Protein sequence: CASSPGNTIYF. Full variable domain (rest looked up from reference TRBV2 and TRBJ1-3): EPEVTQTPSHQVTQMGQEVILRCVPISNHLYFYWYRQILGQKVEFLVSFYNNEISEKSEIFDDQFSVERPDGSNFTLKIRSTKLEDSAMYFCASSPGNTIYFGEGSWLTVV.

The chain's CDR3 is CASSPEASNTQYF. The CDR3 bases are TGTGCCAGCAGCCCAGAAGCCTCAAATACGCAGTATTTT. This chain joins TRBV5-4 and TRBJ2-3; D call uncertain. The germline V gene has CDR1 SGHNT and CDR2 YYREEE (reference sequence). The CDR3 spans 13 residues. V dropped 4 bases and J dropped 7 bases, with 13 bases sitting between them.

This chain connects TRBV6-5 to TRBJ2-7; D not resolved. Trimming took off 10 bases at V and 1 base at J, with 20 bases between the two ends. The CDR3 length is 15 residues. CDR1 is MNHEY, CDR2 SVGAGI, per germline. The CDR3 DNA reads TGTGCCACCAGCGTCGGTGGGGAAAGGTCCTACGAGCAGTACTTC. Protein: CATSVGGERSYEQYF.

V gene TRBV6-1 combines with J gene TRBJ1-1; maybe TRBD1 (5 bases). V shed 3 bases and J shed 0 bases, with 8 bases lying between them. Looked up from germline, CDR1 is MNHNS and CDR2 is SASEGT. The CDR3 sequence is 14 residues long. The CDR3 sequence: CASSERQLNTEAFF. Written as DNA, the CDR3 is TGTGCCAGCAGTGAGCGACAGCTGAACACTGAAGCTTTCTTT.

The chain employs TRBV5-1 and TRBJ2-1, with TRBD2 matching over 9 bases. There are 15 residues in the CDR3. Germline V gene lookup returns CDR1 SGHRS and CDR2 YFSETQ. The ends lost 0 bases at V and 9 bases at J; junction bases unmatched: 7. The CDR3 loop reads CASSLASVSGSEQFF. The CDR3 DNA is TGCGCCAGCAGCTTGGCCTCGGTTAGCGGGAGTGAGCAGTTCTTC.

In this sample, this clone turned up many times. V usage is TRBV27 and J usage is TRBJ1-5, with 9 bases matching TRBD1. V lost 10 bases, J lost 6 bases, and 10 bases stayed unmatched. In germline, CDR1 is MNHEY, CDR2 SMNVEV (reference sequence). This CDR3 region has 14 residues. The CDR3 loop is CATRGTGRGQPQHF. Written as DNA, the CDR3 is TGTGCCACCCGAGGGACAGGGAGGGGTCAGCCCCAGCATTTT.

V gene TRBV21-1 combines with J gene TRBJ1-2; the table assigns TRBD1, which was not confirmed against the DNA. TRBV21-1 is a pseudogene. The CDR3 spans 11 residues. The CDR3 nucleotides are TGTGCCAGCACGGGACAAGGTGGCTACACCTTC. Its translation is CASTGQGGYTF.

This rearrangement joins TRBV7-2 to TRBJ2-1; no firm D call. With 2 bases removed from V and 8 bases from J, the gap between germline ends came to 10 bases. The CDR3 has 13 amino acids. CDR1 is SGHTA, CDR2 FQGNSA, per germline. As DNA, the CDR3 is TGTGCCAGCAGCTTAACAAACGGCGATGAGCAGTTCTTC. This sequence encodes CASSLTNGDEQFF.

The V call is TRBV7-9, the J call TRBJ1-1; D is unclear. Germline values: CDR1 SEHNR, CDR2 FQNEAQ (reference sequence). V lost 3 bases to trimming and J lost 0 bases, with 8 bases between them. This CDR3 has 14 amino acids. The CDR3: CASSFGRMNTEAFF. CDR3 coding DNA: TGTGCCAGCAGCTTTGGCAGGATGAACACTGAAGCTTTCTTT.

There are a few counts of this clone. The chain links TRBV4-1 to TRBJ1-3; D is uncertain. Germline CDR1 and CDR2: MGHRA and YSYEKL. The CDR3 is 16 amino acids. The V end was cut by 0 bases, the J end by 2 bases, with 11 bases between. Here the CDR3 DNA reads TGCGCCAGCAGCCAAGAAGCGCTAGAAACTGGAAACACCATATATTTT. It yields the protein CASSQEALETGNTIYF.

The chain links TRBV18 to TRBJ1-1, with 7 bases aligning to TRBD1. In germline, CDR1 is KGHSH, CDR2 LQKENI. V lost 2 bases, J lost 1 base, and 1 base stayed unmatched. The CDR3 loop spans 14 amino acids. In nucleotides, the CDR3 is TGTGCCAGCTCACCAGCAGGGGGGAACACTGAAGCTTTCTTT. Protein sequence: CASSPAGGNTEAFF. Complete variable domain (other parts from reference TRBV18 and TRBJ1-1): NAGVMQNPRHLVRRRGQEARLRCSPMKGHSHVYWYRQLPEEGLKFMVYLQKENIIDESGMPKERFSAEFPKEGPSILRIQQVVRGDSAAYFCASSPAGGNTEAFFGQGTRLTVV.

The genes are TRBV5-4 and TRBJ1-1; D gene ambiguous. This CDR3 has 13 residues. Germline V lookup: CDR1 SGHNT, CDR2 YYREEE (reference sequence). V was trimmed by 1 base and J by 6 bases, leaving 10 bases between them. DNA of the CDR3: TGTGCCAGCAGCTTGCAGTTAACGGCTGAAGCTTTCTTT. This sequence encodes CASSLQLTAEAFF.

This clone showed up just once. The chain is built from TRBV9 and TRBJ2-7; the match to TRBD2 covers 8 bases. J gave up 2 bases and V 0 bases, and 1 base lay outside the gene matches. This CDR3 is 14 amino acids long. The V gene's germline CDR1 is SGDLS and CDR2 YYNGEE. DNA of the CDR3: TGTGCCAGCAGCGTAGAAGCGGGAGCCTACGAGCAGTACTTC. It is translated as CASSVEAGAYEQYF.